These 9 T cell receptor beta chains share one sample of origin, sequenced in a study of technical replicates of blood from a few donors. Libraries were prepared by immunoSEQ multiplex PCR; TCRdb keeps only in-frame clonotypes and omits some of them. The sample includes 65,000 to 80,000 clones, around 95% of them seen just once. Sequencing input: T cells isolated from PBMCs. The receptors stem from a human donor in good health.

This chain links TRBV2 with TRBJ2-5; the D gene is possibly TRBD2 (6 bases). Germline assignment: CDR1 SNHLY and CDR2 FYNNEI. The CDR3 contains 14 residues. Trimming took off 4 bases at V and 1 base at J, with 10 bases between the two ends. The CDR3 sequence: CASSGGTLQETQYF. The CDR3 DNA follows: TGTGCCAGCAGTGGCGGGACCCTCCAAGAGACCCAGTACTTC.

This chain links TRBV2 with TRBJ1-2, with D possibly TRBD1 on 5 matching bases. In germline, CDR1 is SNHLY, CDR2 FYNNEI. The CDR3 runs to 14 residues. The V end was cut by 8 bases, the J end by 4 bases, with 17 bases between. The CDR3 sequence is CASPTSRDSYGYTF. CDR3 nucleotides: TGTGCCAGCCCCACTTCCAGGGACTCCTATGGCTACACCTTC.

The chain recombines TRBV5-1 with TRBJ2-7; D may be TRBD2 (6 bases). Germline values: CDR1 SGHRS, CDR2 YFSETQ. Trimming cost V 0 bases and J 1 base, with 11 bases left between them. The CDR3 has 15 amino acids. The CDR3 region has the DNA TGCGCCAGCAGCTTGGCGGAGGGCTTGTCCTACGAGCAGTACTTC. As protein: CASSLAEGLSYEQYF.

The CDR3 protein is CASSLFGRPSYEQYF. Here the CDR3 DNA reads TGTGCCAGCAGCTTGTTCGGGAGGCCGTCCTACGAGCAGTACTTC. The rearrangement joins TRBV5-5 to TRBJ2-7; 7 bases agree with TRBD2. The CDR3 is 15 amino acids. From germline, CDR1 is SGHKS and CDR2 YYEKEE (reference sequence). Trimming at V came to 1 base and at J to 1 base, leaving 5 bases not matched to a gene.

The chain links TRBV6-1 to TRBJ2-7; 9 bases map to TRBD1. The CDR3 sequence is 14 residues long. CDR1 is MNHNS, CDR2 SASEGT, per germline. The V and J ends lost 6 bases and 5 bases, in that order; junction bases with no gene match: 8. The CDR3 loop is CASSTGQGLNEQYF. CDR3 DNA sequence: TGTGCCAGCAGCACGGGACAGGGTCTAAACGAGCAGTACTTC.

CDR3 residues: CASRSSYGYTF. The CDR3 nucleotides are TGTGCCAGCAGGTCTTCCTATGGCTACACCTTC. The chain joins TRBV28 to TRBJ1-2; D is unclear. V was clipped by 6 bases and J by 4 bases, with 6 bases between them. Germline V gene data show CDR1 as MDHEN and CDR2 as SYDVKM. The CDR3 is 11 amino acids.

To note about this clone: Compared with germline, one end of the junction differs, possibly owing to a read error. The chain uses TRBV16 and TRBJ1-2; no reliable D call. The CDR3 contains 15 residues. Germline V gene sequence: CDR1 KGHSY, CDR2 FQNENV. This chain's CDR3 is CASSLEHHPNSGYTF. The CDR3 DNA sequence: TGTGCCAGCAGCCTAGAGCACCACCCAAACTCTGGCTACACCTTC.

This clone was counted a single time. CDR3 nucleotide sequence: TGTGCCAGCAGACGACTCAGGACAGGGGGCAACAACTATGGCTACACCTTC. Encoded protein: CASRRLRTGGNNYGYTF. V and J are TRBV11-2 and TRBJ1-2; 11 nucleotides line up with TRBD1. Germline-derived CDR1 and CDR2 are SGHAT and FQNNGV. Trimming at V came to 6 bases and at J to 2 bases, leaving 11 bases not matched to a gene. The CDR3 totals 17 residues.

The chain joins TRBV27 to TRBJ1-1, with D possibly being TRBD1 (6 bases). V was shortened by 4 bases and J by 1 base, with 10 bases between the two germline ends. The CDR3 length is 14 residues. The germline V gene encodes CDR1 MNHEY and CDR2 SMNVEV (reference sequence). DNA of the CDR3: TGTGCCAGCAGTTGGGGACATACGAACACTGAAGCTTTCTTT. The encoded protein is CASSWGHTNTEAFF.